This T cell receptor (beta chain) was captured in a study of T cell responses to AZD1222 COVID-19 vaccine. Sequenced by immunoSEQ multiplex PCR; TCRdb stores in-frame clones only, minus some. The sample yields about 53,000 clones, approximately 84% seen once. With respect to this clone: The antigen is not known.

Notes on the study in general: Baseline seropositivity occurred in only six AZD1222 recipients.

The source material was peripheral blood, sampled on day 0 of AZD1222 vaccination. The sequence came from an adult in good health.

The CDR3, as DNA: TGCGCCAGCAGCCGCCTCGGGAGTGAGGGTGGCTACACCTTC. Its protein is CASSRLGSEGGYTF. The chain carries TRBV5-1 and TRBJ1-2; D ambiguous. The V end lost 4 bases, the J end lost 7 bases, and 17 bases lay between the germline ends. The germline gives CDR1 SGHRS, CDR2 YFSETQ. The length of the CDR3 is 14 residues.